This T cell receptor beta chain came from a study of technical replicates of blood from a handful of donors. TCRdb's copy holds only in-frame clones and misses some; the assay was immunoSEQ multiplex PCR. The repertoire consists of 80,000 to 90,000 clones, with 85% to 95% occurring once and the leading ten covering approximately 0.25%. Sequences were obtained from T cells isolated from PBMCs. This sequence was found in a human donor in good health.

The CDR3 region is CASSQGSAGDEKLFF. CDR3 sequence (DNA): TGTGCCAGCAGCCAGGGCTCGGCAGGGGATGAAAAACTGTTTTTT. The V and J genes are TRBV4-2 and TRBJ1-4; possibly TRBD1 for D (6 bases). V was clipped by 3 bases and J by 6 bases, with 14 bases between them. CDR1 is LGHNA, CDR2 YNFKEQ, per germline. The CDR3 runs to 15 residues.